The 5 T cell receptor beta chains below were found in one sample sequenced in a study of T cells in Graves' hyperthyroidism and ophthalmopathy. Regions amplified from RNA transcripts were the TCR beta CDR3 regions. Researchers ran a first-round RT-PCR on the TCR CDR3 using the HTBI primer set. TCRdb reprocessed the multiplex PCR reads via MiXCR and lists one record per CDR3 protein. The sample has about 410,000 distinct CDR3 sequences, about 15% seen once. The sample taken for sequencing was blood. The receptors stem from a man aged 18 to 35 with Graves' ophthalmopathy.

This chain joins TRBV9 and TRBJ2-1, with 8 bases that match TRBD1. The CDR3 consists of 16 residues. Trimming removed 6 bases from V and 4 bases from J; junction bases left unmatched: 12. The germline V gene encodes CDR1 SGDLS and CDR2 YYNGEE. Here the CDR3 DNA reads TGTGCCAGCATTCCGGACGTCAGGGGGCGATACAATGAGCAGTTCTTC. This gives the protein CASIPDVRGRYNEQFF.

V usage is TRBV14 and J usage is TRBJ1-3; D remains unclear. The CDR3 has 16 amino acids. Germline V gives CDR1 SGHDN, CDR2 FVKESK. V lost 2 bases and J lost 4, with 15 bases in between. Here the CDR3 DNA reads TGTGCCAGCAGCCAAAAAGCTCCCTATTGGGGAAACACCATATATTTT. Its translation: CASSQKAPYWGNTIYF.

At least ten counts were recorded for this clonotype. The chain joins TRBV12-3 or TRBV12-4 to TRBJ2-3; 9 positions match TRBD1. V gave up 10 bases and J gave up 4 bases; unmatched junction bases: 12. The length of the CDR3 is 15 residues. The CDR3 spells CAKTGGDRVADTQYF. CDR3 coding DNA: TGTGCCAAAACAGGGGGCGATCGGGTAGCAGATACGCAGTATTTT.

In its sample, this clonotype was seen many times. The chain uses TRBV18 and TRBJ2-5; TRBD2 matches at 13 bases. Per germline, CDR1 KGHSH and CDR2 LQKENI. CDR3 length equals 15 residues. The trim removed 6 bases at V and 5 bases at J, leaving 6 bases unmatched. The DNA of the CDR3 is TGTGCCAGCTCGTGGACTAGCGGGAGAGGGGAGACCCAGTACTTC. This sequence encodes CASSWTSGRGETQYF.

This clonotype has ten or more counts. V usage is TRBV3-1 and J usage is TRBJ2-5, with 7 bases lining up with TRBD2. The V gene's germline CDR1 is LGHDT and CDR2 YNNKEL (reference sequence). V shed 4 bases and J 1 base; nucleotides not matched to a gene: 3. The CDR3 totals 14 residues. CDR3 in amino acids: CASSLLASQETQYF. The DNA for the CDR3 is TGTGCCAGCAGCCTACTAGCGAGCCAAGAGACCCAGTACTTC.